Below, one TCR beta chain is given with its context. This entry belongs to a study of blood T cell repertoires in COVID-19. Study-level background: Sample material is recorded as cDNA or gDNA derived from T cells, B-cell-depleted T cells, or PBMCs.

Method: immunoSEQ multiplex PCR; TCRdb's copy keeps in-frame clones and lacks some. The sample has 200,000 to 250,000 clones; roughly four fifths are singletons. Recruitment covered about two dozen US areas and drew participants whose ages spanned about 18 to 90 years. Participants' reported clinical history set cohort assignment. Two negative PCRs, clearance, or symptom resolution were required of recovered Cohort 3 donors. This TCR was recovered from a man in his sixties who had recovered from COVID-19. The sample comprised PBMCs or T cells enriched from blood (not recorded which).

CDR3 DNA sequence: TGTGCCACCAGCAGATCGGGACAGGGAAATTCACCCCTCCACTTT. As protein: CATSRSGQGNSPLHF. The chain has TRBV15 and TRBJ1-6; 9 nucleotides line up with TRBD1. This CDR3 contains 15 residues. V shed 2 bases, J shed 7 bases, and the junction held 3 bases outside the gene matches. Germline CDR1 is LNHNV and CDR2 is YYDKDF (reference sequence).